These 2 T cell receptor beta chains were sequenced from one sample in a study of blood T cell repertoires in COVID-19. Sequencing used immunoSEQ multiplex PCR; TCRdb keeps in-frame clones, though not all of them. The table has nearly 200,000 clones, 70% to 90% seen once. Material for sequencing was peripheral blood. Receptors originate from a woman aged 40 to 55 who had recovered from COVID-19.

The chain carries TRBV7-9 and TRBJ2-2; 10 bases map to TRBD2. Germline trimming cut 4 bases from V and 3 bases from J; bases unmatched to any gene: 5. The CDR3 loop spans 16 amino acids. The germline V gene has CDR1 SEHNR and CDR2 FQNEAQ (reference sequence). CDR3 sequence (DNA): TGTGCCAGCAGCTCCCCAGCGGGAGGGGACACCGGGGAGCTGTTTTTT. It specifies CASSSPAGGDTGELFF. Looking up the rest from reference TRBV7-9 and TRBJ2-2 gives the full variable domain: DTGVSQNPRHKITKRGQNVTFRCDPISEHNRLYWYRQTLGQGPEFLTYFQNEAQLEKSRLLSDRFSAERPKGSFSTLEIQRTEQGDSAMYLCASSSPAGGDTGELFFGEGSRLTVL.

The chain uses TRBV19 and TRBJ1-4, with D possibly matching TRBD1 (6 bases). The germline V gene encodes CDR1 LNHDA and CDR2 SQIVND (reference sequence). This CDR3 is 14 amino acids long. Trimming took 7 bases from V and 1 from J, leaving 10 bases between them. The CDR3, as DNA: TGTGCCAGTAATCAGGACAGAACTAATGAAAAACTGTTTTTT. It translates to CASNQDRTNEKLFF.